This TCR beta chain was observed in a study of blood T cell repertoires in COVID-19. Study-wide background: The origin of the acute and convalescent COVID-19 samples was the United States, Italy and Spain. The cDNA or gDNA used as material had been derived from T cells, B-cell-depleted T cells, or PBMCs.

Per germline, CDR1 SGHNT and CDR2 YENEEA. The junction had 1 base not matched to a gene; V was cut back by 4 bases and J by 3 bases. The CDR3 runs 13 residues. As originally analysed: Estimates of nucleated cell counts were drawn from the amplification of reference gene primers. The method was immunoSEQ multiplex PCR; TCRdb's version includes in-frame clones alone and lacks a portion of them. V, J and clone size are taken as reported in that table, and D and trimming were inferred from the DNA itself. Among approximately 220,000 clones listed, 83% were seen once. This clonotype originated in a woman in her forties with active or convalescent COVID-19. The sequenced material came from peripheral blood. The rearrangement links TRBV11-3 to TRBJ2-7; 9 nucleotides match TRBD1. CDR3 DNA: TGTGCCAGCAGCTCGGGACAGGGCTACGAGCAGTACTTC. This sequence encodes CASSSGQGYEQYF.